This T cell receptor (beta chain) was sequenced in a study of cytomegalovirus exposure and HLA in healthy donors (dated 2017 in TCRdb). Background on the whole study: In an earlier analysis of roughly 500 of the donors, approximately 260 Gb of sequence data and some 120 million unique TCR beta sequences from 150 million to 200 million T cells were reported. An early release that covered several hundred HLA-typed donors contained 300 to 350 gigabases of sequencing data and about 84 million unique TCR sequences. The genetic ancestry cluster associated with self-reported Caucasian donors included about 81% of the approximately 400 genotyped donors. The study aimed to test whether signatures of past pathogen exposure could be identified by cataloging public T cell receptors. The T cell repertoires of some 700 subjects were profiled by immunosequencing and related to cytomegalovirus serostatus. Along with the roughly 670-subject first cohort, a separate validation cohort of around 110 different subjects was used. To predict cytomegalovirus infection status, the study combined high-throughput TCR immunosequencing, statistical association of individual TCRs with disease status, and machine learning. A later analysis re-analyzed previously published TCR beta repertoires from roughly 630 donors and added high-resolution HLA genotyping to study TCR occurrence patterns. Rather than drawing on any new phenotypic data, the later analysis identified candidate immune exposures from TCR beta sequences and the way those sequences occurred across donors. In an earlier analysis of 500 to 650 of the donors, high-throughput TCR beta sequencing was used to judge whether each TCR beta V gene segment behaved as functional or pseudogenic. Alongside the repertoire data, information on donor age, sex, ethnicity and CMV serostatus was compiled. A later genetic analysis used genome-wide SNP genotypes for about 65% of the roughly 670 donors, treating that subset as a discovery cohort. Every discovery cohort repertoire had been produced on one sequencing platform. HLA typing covered class I and class II loci at four-digit resolution. The number of donors typed differed by locus, with 629-630 for A, B, C, DRB1 and DQB1, 522 for DQA1, 600 to 610 for DPA1, and 400 to 490 for DPB1. About five DR-DQ haplotypes were treated as single units for association and clustering because of strong linkage in the cohort. Among 300 to 500 genotyped donors of the cohort, an average of approximately 200,000 unique TCR beta nucleotide sequences was sequenced per donor, of which about 19% were non-productive.

The library was obtained by the immunoSEQ multiplex PCR assay. The multiplex PCR relied on a mix of 60 forward primers for TCR Vbeta segments and 13 reverse primers for TCR Jbeta segments. The CDR3 region of rearranged TCR beta genes was amplified from genomic DNA by a multiplex PCR assay. Amplified TCR beta libraries were sequenced as 87-base-pair reads on the Illumina HiSeq System. Regarding the original processing steps: A later analysis tallied 80 million to 95 million unique TCR beta chains across the 600 to 700 repertoires, and approximately 9.9 million of those chains were shared by two or more donors. Raw reads were error-corrected and collapsed into unique sequences by a nearest-neighbor algorithm in which closely related sequences were merged to remove PCR and sequencing errors. Alignment of CDR3 sequences to IMGT reference sequences was used to assign V, D and J gene segments. For a sequence to be retained, at least a six-nucleotide match to both a V gene segment and a J gene segment was required. A rearrangement counted as productive if the CDR3 had no stop codons and remained in frame with V and J, and every other rearrangement counted as non-productive. CDR3 was defined according to IMGT convention as the region running from the second conserved V-encoded cysteine to the conserved J-encoded phenylalanine. The earlier analysis of around 640 of the donors excluded sequences that lacked an unambiguous match to a single V gene segment. An earlier analysis of fewer than 750 of the donors classified V segments as functional when productive rearrangements were above 56.7% and as segregating when the standard deviation between donors was above 5%. A statistical classification framework was built for diagnosing cytomegalovirus status from the catalog of TCR beta chain sequences. A later analysis assigned V and J genes by comparing TCR nucleotide sequences with IMGT/GENE-DB human TR gene sequences. In a later analysis, CDR3 sequences and most-parsimonious VDJ recombination scenarios were assigned using the TCRdist pipeline. In a later analysis, each TCR beta chain was defined by its CDR3 amino acid sequence together with its V-gene family, and reads lacking a unique V-gene family were excluded. A later analysis removed roughly 590 highly shared, low-generation-probability nucleotide sequences to deal with suspected cross-contamination and a sequencing artifact. In a later analysis, a clonal expansion index was calculated for each public chain from normalized within-repertoire ranks of inferred template counts. In a later analysis, generation probabilities were computed with a VDJ recombination model fitted to out-of-frame rearrangements, and the resulting probabilities were checked against IGoR. Hypergeometric tests were used in a later analysis to score TCR-TCR, TCR-HLA and TCR-CMV co-occurrence, with a repertoire-size bias correction applied to the TCR pairs. A later analysis estimated false discovery rates by permuting HLA or CMV assignments 20 times. In a later analysis, co-occurring TCRs were grouped using DBSCAN, with TCRdist sequence similarity added in when clustering inside HLA-allele-positive subsets. For co-occurrence clustering, repertoires with fewer than 30,000 or more than 120,000 public chains were excluded, along with five or six repertoires with anomalous nucleotide sharing. TCRdb holds this immuneACCESS table with in-frame rearrangements only. Some clones are missing; in checked studies, unresolved V genes explain under half, and the rest has no known cause. The D gene and trimming were derived from the DNA, and the V and J assignments and clone size from that table. The sample table records about 50,000 clones; over 60% of these occur just once. Clones ranked in the top ten supply 2.5% to 3% of the sample.

What the authors observed across the whole study: Compared with equally common non-associated chains, HLA-associated TCR beta chains in a later analysis were more clonally expanded and had lower generation probabilities. According to a later analysis, parvovirus B19, influenza, CMV and Epstein-Barr virus appeared linked to several top co-occurrence clusters. Roughly 15 rarely observed V segments, including chromosome 9 orphons, were excluded from the earlier analysis of about 500 of the donors because counts were too low. The classifier was reported to diagnose cytomegalovirus status with high specificity and sensitivity in both the original and validation cohorts. In a later genetic analysis, fewer N-insertions in productive TCRs were reported among donors in an Asian-associated ancestry cluster than the roughly 640-donor mean. Immune exposure information for the cohort was limited to CMV serostatus. Only TCR beta chains were sequenced in this cohort, and the absence of alpha or paired-chain data limited detectable features. According to a later analysis, TCR association rates differed among HLA loci, with DRB1 alleles showing the most associated TCRs and HLA-C alleles showing the fewest. Because HLA typing was unavailable for some donors at each locus, only the typed subset was used in association tests. The authors suggested that the approach could potentially be generalized to other disease states and immunological phenotypes. Correlated functional status among segregating V segments might reflect linkage disequilibrium, but an unknown experimental factor could not be ruled out. In a later genetic analysis, a missense DCLRE1C variant was associated with V-gene and J-gene trimming of TCR beta chains, and the association was replicated in an independent cohort. According to a later analysis, most CMV-associated TCR beta chains appeared to be HLA-restricted, and the HLA associations seemed to be driven largely by CMV exposure. The study gave a list of 150 to 200 TCR beta chains associated with cytomegalovirus. Some IMGT-functional V segments, including TRBV6-2 and TRBV6-3, could not be told apart with the 87-base-pair reads, so those segments were excluded. A further reported finding was that TCR beta sequences accurately predicted the HLA-A and HLA-B alleles for most subjects in the first cohort. In vitro tests confirmed that three of the cytomegalovirus-associated TCR beta chains recognize cytomegalovirus antigens. When HLA alleles, especially DR and DQ, strongly co-occurred, TCR associations were difficult to assign to individual alleles. In a later analysis, some 17,000 TCR beta sequences were associated with specific HLA alleles at a false discovery rate of 0.05. Broadly in line with IMGT annotations, most TCR beta V segments showed up in productive rearrangements about 87% or about 30% of the time in an earlier analysis of about 500 of the donors. Across donors, most TCR sequences were observed very rarely, whereas some public TCRs were present in many individuals. Presence/absence analyses assumed roughly uniform sequencing depth across donors, an assumption that may not hold. A group of highly shared sequence variants was considered likely to be a technical artifact of the sequencing pipeline.

The sample holds one count of this clone. No antigen is known for it. No base quality information exists; no much larger clone differs at one position. V is clipped by 5 bases and J by 5 bases, and the sequence between their germline boundaries is 12 bases long. The germline V gene (reference sequence) sets CDR1 to LNHDA and CDR2 to SQIVND. From the cysteine up to the phenylalanine, the CDR3 has a length of 13 residues. CDR3 DNA is the only sequence kept; it has 39 bases, read in frame from the first base. The cohort consisted of some 670 healthy bone marrow donors. All cohort members were sampled while nominally healthy, although unrecorded immune exposures were likely present. The donor tested CMV seropositive and was one of the 289 seropositive cohort members. A peripheral blood sample was collected from each donor, and TCR beta sequencing was performed on peripheral blood mononuclear cells. The Qiagen DNeasy Blood Extraction Kit was used to extract genomic DNA from the blood cell samples.

What was sequenced was PBMCs. The clonotype was recovered from a middle-aged woman in good health and CMV-seropositive. The sequence links TRBV19 to TRBJ1-2; the D gene is perhaps TRBD1, on 6 matching bases. This receptor carries the CDR3 CASSSGRGYGYTF. In nucleotide form, the sequence is TGTGCCAGTAGTTCCGGCAGGGGATATGGCTACACCTTC.